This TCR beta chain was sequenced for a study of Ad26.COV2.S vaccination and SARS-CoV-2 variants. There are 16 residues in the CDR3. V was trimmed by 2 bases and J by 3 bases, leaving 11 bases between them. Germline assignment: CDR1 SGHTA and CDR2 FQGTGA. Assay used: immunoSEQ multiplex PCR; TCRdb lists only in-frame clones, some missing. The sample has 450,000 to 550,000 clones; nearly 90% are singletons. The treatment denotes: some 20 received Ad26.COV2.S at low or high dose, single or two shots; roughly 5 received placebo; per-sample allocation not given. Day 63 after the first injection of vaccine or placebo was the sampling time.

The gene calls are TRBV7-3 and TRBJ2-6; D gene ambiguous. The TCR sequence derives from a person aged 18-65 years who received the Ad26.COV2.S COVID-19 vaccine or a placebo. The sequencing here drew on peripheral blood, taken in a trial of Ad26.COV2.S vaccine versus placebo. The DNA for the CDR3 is TGTGCCAGCAGCTTATACGCCCTCGATGGGGCCAACGTCCTGACTTTC. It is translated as CASSLYALDGANVLTF.